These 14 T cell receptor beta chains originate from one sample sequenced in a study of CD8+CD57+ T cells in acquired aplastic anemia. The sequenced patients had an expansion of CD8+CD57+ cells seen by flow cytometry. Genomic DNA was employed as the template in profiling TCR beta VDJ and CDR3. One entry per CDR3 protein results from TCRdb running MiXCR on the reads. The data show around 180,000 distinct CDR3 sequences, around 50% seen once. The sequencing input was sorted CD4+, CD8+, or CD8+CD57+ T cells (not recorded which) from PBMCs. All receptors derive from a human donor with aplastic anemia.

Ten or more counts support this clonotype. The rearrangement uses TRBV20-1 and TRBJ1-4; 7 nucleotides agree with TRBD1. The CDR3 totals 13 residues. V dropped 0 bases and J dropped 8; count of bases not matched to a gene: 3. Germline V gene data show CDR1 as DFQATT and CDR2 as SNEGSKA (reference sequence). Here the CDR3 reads CSARDRGGEKLFF. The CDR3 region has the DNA TGCAGTGCTAGAGACAGGGGGGGCGAAAAACTGTTTTTT.

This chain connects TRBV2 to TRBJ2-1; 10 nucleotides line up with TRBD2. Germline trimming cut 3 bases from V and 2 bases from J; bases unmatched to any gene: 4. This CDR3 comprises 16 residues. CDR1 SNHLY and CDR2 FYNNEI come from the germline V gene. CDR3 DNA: TGTGCCAGCAGTGATCCAGGACTAGCGGCCTACAATGAGCAGTTCTTC. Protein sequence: CASSDPGLAAYNEQFF.

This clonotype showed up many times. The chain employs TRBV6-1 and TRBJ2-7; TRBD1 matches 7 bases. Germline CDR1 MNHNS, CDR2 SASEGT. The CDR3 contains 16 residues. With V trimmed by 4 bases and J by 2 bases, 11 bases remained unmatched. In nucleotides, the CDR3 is TGTGCCAGCAGTGTCCCGCAGGGTAGGGGGCCCTACGAGCAGTACTTC. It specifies CASSVPQGRGPYEQYF.

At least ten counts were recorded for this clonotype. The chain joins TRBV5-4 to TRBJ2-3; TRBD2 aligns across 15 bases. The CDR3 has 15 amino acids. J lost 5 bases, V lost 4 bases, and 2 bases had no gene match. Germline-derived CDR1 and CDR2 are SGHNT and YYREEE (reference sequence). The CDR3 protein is CASSPGLAGGDTQYF. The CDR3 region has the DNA TGTGCCAGCAGCCCGGGACTAGCGGGGGGAGATACGCAGTATTTT.

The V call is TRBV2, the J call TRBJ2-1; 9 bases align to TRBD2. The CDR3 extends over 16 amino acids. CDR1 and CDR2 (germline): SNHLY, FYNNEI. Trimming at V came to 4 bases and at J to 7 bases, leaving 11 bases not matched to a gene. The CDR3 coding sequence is TGTGCCAGCAGTGCTAGTCGGCTAGCGGGAAGTAATGAGCAGTTCTTC. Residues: CASSASRLAGSNEQFF.

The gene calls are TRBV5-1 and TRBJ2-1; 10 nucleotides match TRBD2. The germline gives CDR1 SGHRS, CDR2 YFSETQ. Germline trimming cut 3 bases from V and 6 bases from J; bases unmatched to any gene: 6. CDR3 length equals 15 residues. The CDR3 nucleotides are TGCGCCAGCAGCTCCGCTAGCGGGAGCCTCAATGAGCAGTTCTTC. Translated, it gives CASSSASGSLNEQFF.

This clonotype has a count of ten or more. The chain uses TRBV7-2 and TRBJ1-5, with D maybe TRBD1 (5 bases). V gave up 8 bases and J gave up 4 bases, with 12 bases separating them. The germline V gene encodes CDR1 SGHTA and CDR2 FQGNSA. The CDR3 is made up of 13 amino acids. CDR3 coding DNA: TGTGCCAGCGGCCCCGGGGGAAATCAGCCCCAGCATTTT. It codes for CASGPGGNQPQHF.

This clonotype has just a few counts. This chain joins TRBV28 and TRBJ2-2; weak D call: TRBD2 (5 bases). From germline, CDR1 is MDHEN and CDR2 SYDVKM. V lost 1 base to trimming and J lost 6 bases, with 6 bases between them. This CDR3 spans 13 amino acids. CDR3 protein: CASSLSSPGELFF. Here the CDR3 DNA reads TGTGCCAGCAGTTTATCTAGCCCCGGGGAGCTGTTTTTT.

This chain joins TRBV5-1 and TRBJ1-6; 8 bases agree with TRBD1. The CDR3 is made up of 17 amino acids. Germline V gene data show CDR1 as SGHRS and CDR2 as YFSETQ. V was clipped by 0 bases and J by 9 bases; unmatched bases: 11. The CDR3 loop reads CASSLAGQGASSSPLHF. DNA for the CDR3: TGCGCCAGCAGCTTGGCCGGTCAGGGGGCAAGCAGTTCACCCCTCCACTTT.

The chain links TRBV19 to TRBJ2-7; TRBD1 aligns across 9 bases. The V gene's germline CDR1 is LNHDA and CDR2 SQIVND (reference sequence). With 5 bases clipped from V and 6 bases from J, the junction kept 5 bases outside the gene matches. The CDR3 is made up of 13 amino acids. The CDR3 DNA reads TGTGCCAGTAGTTGGGGACAGGGTGGCGAGCAGTACTTC. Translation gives CASSWGQGGEQYF.

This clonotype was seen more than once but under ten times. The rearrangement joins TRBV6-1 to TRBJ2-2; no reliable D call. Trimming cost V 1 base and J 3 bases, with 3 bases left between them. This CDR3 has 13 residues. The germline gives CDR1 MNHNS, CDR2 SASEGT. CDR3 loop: CASSEGDTGELFF. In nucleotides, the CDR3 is TGTGCCAGCAGTGAAGGAGACACCGGGGAGCTGTTTTTT.

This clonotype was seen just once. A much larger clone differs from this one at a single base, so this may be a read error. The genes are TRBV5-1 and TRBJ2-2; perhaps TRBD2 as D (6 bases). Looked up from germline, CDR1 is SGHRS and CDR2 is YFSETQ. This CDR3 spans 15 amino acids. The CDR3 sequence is CASSFEGPHTGGLFF. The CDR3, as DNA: TGCGCCAGCAGCTTTGAGGGCCCTCACACCGGGGGGCTGTTTTTT.

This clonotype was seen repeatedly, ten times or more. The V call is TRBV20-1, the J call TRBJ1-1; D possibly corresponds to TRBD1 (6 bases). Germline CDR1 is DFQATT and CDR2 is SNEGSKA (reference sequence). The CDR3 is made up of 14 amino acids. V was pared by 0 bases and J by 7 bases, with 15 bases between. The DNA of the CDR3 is TGCAGTGCTAGAGATTGGCGGGGGGCGAGTGAAGCTTTCTTT. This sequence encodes CSARDWRGASEAFF.

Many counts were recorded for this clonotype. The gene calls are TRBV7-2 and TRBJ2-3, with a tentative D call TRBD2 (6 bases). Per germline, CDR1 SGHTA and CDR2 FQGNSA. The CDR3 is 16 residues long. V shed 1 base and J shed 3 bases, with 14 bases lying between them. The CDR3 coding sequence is TGTGCCAGCAGCTTAGTAGGGCGGGCGGGGACAGATACGCAGTATTTT. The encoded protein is CASSLVGRAGTDTQYF.